The rows below give T cell receptor beta chains drawn from one sample of a study of shared clonotypes between healthy human individuals. Generated by immunoSEQ multiplex PCR, the TCRdb table keeps only in-frame clones and is missing some. The table shows about 1.5 million clones, with approximately 98% occurring only once. Material for sequencing was naive CD4+ T cells sorted from blood. These receptors all stem from a man younger than 45 in good health. Both conserved end residues are part of each CDR3. The D gene is left open where the match is weak. Only some rows state a clone size, as once, few, many or a class for expanded clones.

v_gene	abundance	d_gene	j_gene	CDR3aa	CDR3nt
TRBV7-2	NA	NA	TRBJ2-7	CASSLEVVSEQYF	TGTGCCAGCAGCTTAGAGGTCGTCTCCGAGCAGTACTTC
TRBV28	NA	NA	TRBJ2-3	CASSLLYSDTQYF	TGTGCCAGCAGTTTACTGTACTCAGATACGCAGTATTTT
TRBV6-5	NA	TRBD1	TRBJ1-1	CASSSGQGRGTEAFF	TGTGCCAGCAGTTCGGGACAGGGCCGGGGAACTGAAGCTTTCTTT
TRBV11-2	NA	NA	TRBJ2-1	CASSSLNRYNEQFF	TGTGCCAGCAGCTCCCTAAACAGGTACAATGAGCAGTTCTTC
TRBV29-1	NA	TRBD2	TRBJ2-1	CSVASGSAWDNEQFF	TGCAGCGTTGCGAGCGGGAGTGCTTGGGACAATGAGCAGTTCTTC
TRBV2	NA	TRBD2	TRBJ2-2	CASSRSGRSTGELFF	TGTGCCAGCAGTCGTAGCGGGAGGAGCACCGGGGAGCTGTTTTTT
TRBV11-2	NA	NA	TRBJ1-1	CASSLDRVGGVAFF	TGTGCCAGCAGCTTAGATCGTGTGGGAGGCGTAGCTTTCTTT
TRBV5-1	NA	NA	TRBJ2-1	CASSLSPGANNEQFF	TGCGCCAGCAGCTTGAGTCCGGGGGCAAACAATGAGCAGTTCTTC
TRBV7-2	NA	TRBD2	TRBJ2-2	CASSPGTTYTGELFF	TGTGCCAGCAGCCCCGGGACTACCTACACCGGGGAGCTGTTTTTT
TRBV7-9	NA	NA	TRBJ2-3	CASSFTGRANTDTQYF	TGTGCCAGCAGCTTTACAGGGAGGGCCAACACAGATACGCAGTATTTT
TRBV6-6	NA	NA	TRBJ1-1	CASERFMNTEAFF	TGTGCCAGCGAGAGATTCATGAACACTGAAGCTTTCTTT
TRBV19	NA	NA	TRBJ1-5	CASSIYRRGREQPQHF	TGTGCCAGTAGTATATATCGAAGGGGCAGGGAGCAGCCCCAGCATTTT
TRBV7-9	NA	NA	TRBJ2-7	CASSPRPTQEEQYF	TGTGCCAGCAGCCCAAGGCCAACCCAAGAGGAGCAGTACTTC
TRBV19	NA	TRBD2	TRBJ2-1	CASSLQREEDEQFF	TGTGCCAGTAGTCTTCAGCGGGAGGAGGATGAGCAGTTCTTC
TRBV23-1	NA	NA	TRBJ1-5	CASSQGVGNQPQHF	TGCGCCAGCAGTCAGGGGGTCGGCAATCAGCCCCAGCATTTT
TRBV5-1	NA	TRBD2	TRBJ2-3	CASSLAGLAVGTDTQYF	TGCGCCAGCAGCTTGGCAGGACTAGCGGTCGGCACAGATACGCAGTATTTT
TRBV25-1	NA	NA	TRBJ2-1	CASSSGTRLDNEQFF	TGTGCCAGCAGTTCAGGGACGCGGCTGGACAATGAGCAGTTCTTC
TRBV18	NA	TRBD1	TRBJ1-2	CASSPPLGQGAIGGYTF	TGTGCCAGCTCACCACCGTTGGGACAGGGGGCAATAGGTGGCTACACCTTC
TRBV5-6	NA	NA	TRBJ2-6	CASSLRGGRAGANVLTF	TGTGCCAGCAGCCTTCGGGGAGGCAGGGCGGGGGCCAACGTCCTGACTTTC
TRBV7-8	NA	NA	TRBJ1-1	CASSLYSLTEAFF	TGTGCCAGCAGCTTATACAGTTTGACTGAAGCTTTCTTT
TRBV6-5	once	NA	TRBJ2-1	CASSPRPSSYNEQFF	TGTGCCAGCAGTCCTAGGCCAAGCTCCTACAATGAGCAGTTCTTC
TRBV11-1	NA	TRBD2	TRBJ2-1	CASTDLGTSGFGEQFF	TGTGCCAGCACCGACTTGGGGACTAGCGGGTTCGGTGAGCAGTTCTTC
TRBV5-4	NA	TRBD1	TRBJ1-1	CASTRRDRGSEAFF	TGTGCCAGCACCAGGAGGGACAGGGGCTCTGAAGCTTTCTTT
TRBV30	NA	TRBD2	TRBJ2-7	CAWSVRLAGGPDEQYF	TGTGCCTGGAGTGTAAGACTAGCGGGAGGGCCAGACGAGCAGTACTTC
TRBV4-3	NA	NA	TRBJ2-4	CASSSSTRSDVIQYF	TGCGCCAGCAGCTCGTCGACTAGGTCCGATGTAATTCAGTACTTC
TRBV10-3	once	TRBD1	TRBJ2-7	CAISGQGVPYEQYF	TGTGCCATCAGTGGACAGGGCGTCCCCTACGAGCAGTACTTC
TRBV11-2	NA	TRBD1	TRBJ2-7	CASTVVGQGPGEQYF	TGTGCCAGCACCGTTGTTGGACAGGGCCCGGGAGAGCAGTACTTC
TRBV7-8	NA	NA	TRBJ1-1	CASSLGPGPPEAFF	TGTGCCAGCAGCCTCGGACCTGGTCCTCCTGAAGCTTTCTTT
TRBV7-8	NA	TRBD2	TRBJ2-7	CASSLGLLAYEQYF	TGTGCCAGCAGCTTAGGGCTACTAGCGTACGAGCAGTACTTC
TRBV6-1	NA	NA	TRBJ2-4	CASSERAKNIQYF	TGTGCCAGCAGTGAAAGAGCCAAAAACATTCAGTACTTC
TRBV11-2	NA	TRBD1	TRBJ1-1	CASSLQGATEAFF	TGTGCCAGCAGCTTACAGGGGGCAACTGAAGCTTTCTTT
TRBV7-2	NA	TRBD1	TRBJ1-5	CASSPSGGGNQPQHF	TGTGCCAGCAGCCCATCAGGGGGGGGTAATCAGCCCCAGCATTTT
TRBV4-1	NA	NA	TRBJ2-7	CASSQDMTGFPYEQYF	TGCGCCAGCAGCCAAGATATGACAGGATTTCCCTACGAGCAGTACTTC
TRBV25-1	NA	NA	TRBJ2-1	CASSEFGGGAYNEQFF	TGTGCCAGCAGTGAATTTGGGGGTGGCGCCTACAATGAGCAGTTCTTC
TRBV2	NA	NA	TRBJ2-1	CASSVRDPSYNEQFF	TGTGCCAGCAGTGTAAGGGATCCCTCCTACAATGAGCAGTTCTTC
TRBV7-9	NA	TRBD2	TRBJ2-1	CASSPTGIRTSENNEQFF	TGTGCCAGCAGCCCGACAGGGATTCGGACTAGCGAGAACAATGAGCAGTTCTTC
TRBV6-5	NA	TRBD1	TRBJ2-7	CATGTGAYEQYF	TGTGCCACGGGGACAGGGGCCTACGAGCAGTACTTC
TRBV27	once	NA	TRBJ1-1	CASSLFKGSTEAFF	TGTGCCAGCAGTTTATTTAAGGGAAGCACTGAAGCTTTCTTT
TRBV9	NA	NA	TRBJ2-1	CASSVGSGGRVGNEQFF	TGTGCCAGCAGCGTCGGCAGCGGCGGCCGGGTGGGCAATGAGCAGTTCTTC
TRBV5-1	NA	NA	TRBJ2-7	CASSVDFYEQYF	TGCGCCAGCAGCGTGGACTTCTACGAGCAGTACTTC
TRBV4-1	NA	TRBD1	TRBJ1-2	CASSQRQQGNYGYTF	TGCGCCAGCAGCCAGCGTCAACAGGGGAACTATGGCTACACCTTC
TRBV7-3	NA	NA	TRBJ2-3	CASSLPAAPEYF	TGTGCCAGCAGCCTCCCCGCGGCTCCGGAGTATTTT
TRBV9	NA	NA	TRBJ2-2	CASSVGRVTGELFF	TGTGCCAGCAGCGTAGGTAGGGTCACCGGGGAGCTGTTTTTT
TRBV6-6	NA	TRBD1	TRBJ2-3	CASSYLGQRTDTQYF	TGTGCCAGCAGTTACCTGGGACAGCGCACAGATACGCAGTATTTT
TRBV5-4	NA	NA	TRBJ1-4	CASSLGGNEKLFF	TGTGCCAGCAGCCTGGGGGGTAATGAAAAACTGTTTTTT